Presented here are 32 T cell receptor beta chains from one specimen sequenced in a study of spatial heterogeneity in lung cancer. TCRdb re-analysed the 5' RACE reads in MiXCR, keeping a single row per CDR3 protein. The data contain roughly 10,000 distinct CDR3 sequences, over 3% of them singletons. Sample time point: sample taken at primary tumor resection. Unsorted whole RNA from tumor, nontumor lung or frozen PBMC underwent sequencing. The sequences come from PBMCs, collected at surgery. Receptor source: a female donor with early-stage non-small cell lung cancer.

This clonotype occurred many times. This beta chain appears as a stray read in a library generated for alpha chains; its size is not informative. This chain joins TRBV7-3 and TRBJ2-2; TRBD1 agrees at 11 bases. Looked up from germline, CDR1 is SGHTA and CDR2 is FQGTGA. Germline trimming cut 4 bases from V and 4 bases from J; bases unmatched to any gene: 5. The CDR3 is made up of 16 amino acids. CDR3: CASSWTGGASTGELFF. For the CDR3, the DNA is TGTGCCAGCAGCTGGACAGGGGGCGCGAGCACCGGGGAGCTGTTTTTT.

There are many counts of this clonotype. A read error may account for a junction end that differs from germline. The library was designed around alpha chains, so this beta chain is a stray read whose abundance carries little weight. The chain combines TRBV6-2 or TRBV6-3 with TRBJ2-3; 7 nucleotides align to TRBD1. Germline V CDR1 and CDR2: MNHEY, SVGEGT. The CDR3 spans 18 residues. CDR3 sequence reads: CASSHSRGTRFLTDTQYF. The CDR3 DNA follows: TGTGCCAGCAGTCACTCCAGGGGGACCCGCTTTCTCACAGATACGCAGTATTTT.

This clonotype was observed many times. This beta chain is an off-target read within a library intended for alpha chains, so its frequency means little. The rearrangement joins TRBV2 to TRBJ2-7; D gene unclear. CDR3 length equals 13 residues. Trimming left V 7 bases short and J 7 bases short, with 17 bases between. Germline V gene sequence: CDR1 SNHLY, CDR2 FYNNEI. The CDR3 DNA reads TGTGCCAGCAAGGGCTCCCAGGTAGGGGAGCAGTACTTC. Its translation: CASKGSQVGEQYF. Drawing the rest from reference TRBV2 and TRBJ2-7, the complete variable domain is EPEVTQTPSHQVTQMGQEVILRCVPISNHLYFYWYRQILGQKVEFLVSFYNNEISEKSEIFDDQFSVERPDGSNFTLKIRSTKLEDSAMYFCASKGSQVGEQYFGPGTRLTVT.

Only a few counts were recorded for this clonotype. In a library made to pick up alpha chains, this beta chain is a stray read with a size that means little. The V call is TRBV5-1, the J call TRBJ2-3; 8 nucleotides line up with TRBD2. Germline V gene lookup returns CDR1 SGHRS and CDR2 YFSETQ. The CDR3 has 14 amino acids. The J segment lost 8 bases and the V segment lost 0 bases, leaving 5 bases of the junction unmatched. The CDR3, as DNA: TGCGCCAGCAGCTTGGCAGCGGGGGCTTCTACGCAGTATTTT. Its translation is CASSLAAGASTQYF.

There are many counts of this clonotype. Because this beta chain is a stray read in a library intended to capture alpha chains, its abundance should not be given much weight. This chain joins TRBV28 and TRBJ2-3; D is undetermined. Trimming took off 2 bases at V and 3 bases at J, with 12 bases between the two ends. This CDR3 region has 15 residues. CDR1 is MDHEN, CDR2 SYDVKM, per germline. CDR3 sequence: CASSLALSETDTQYF. The CDR3 nucleotides are TGTGCCAGCAGTTTAGCGCTTTCCGAAACAGATACGCAGTATTTT.

On this clonotype itself: Being off target in a library aimed at alpha chains, this beta chain has a size of little meaning. This chain uses TRBV7-2 with TRBJ2-7; D gene unclear. From germline, CDR1 is SGHTA and CDR2 FQGNSA. V dropped 4 bases and J dropped 1 base, with 11 bases sitting between them. The CDR3 consists of 14 residues. The CDR3 DNA is TGTGCCAGCAGCTCCAATATTGGGTCCTACGAGCAGTACTTC. Protein: CASSSNIGSYEQYF.

This clonotype has a count of ten or more. The library was built for alpha chains, so this beta chain is an off-target read and its size means little. The genes are TRBV20-1 and TRBJ1-2, with unresolved D. The CDR3 consists of 14 residues. V was trimmed by 6 bases and J by 8 bases, leaving 22 bases between them. Germline CDR1 DFQATT, CDR2 SNEGSKA (reference sequence). The CDR3 sequence: CSATDPSGFGGYTF. The CDR3 DNA follows: TGCAGTGCCACCGATCCCTCGGGTTTTGGCGGCTACACCTTC.

This clonotype was detected ten times or more. This beta chain is off target for a library built for alpha chains, so its abundance means little. The V call is TRBV20-1, the J call TRBJ2-3; 10 bases match TRBD2. The V gene end was trimmed by 6 bases and the J gene end by 1 base; junction bases not matched to a gene: 4. The length of the CDR3 is 14 residues. CDR1 is DFQATT, CDR2 SNEGSKA, per germline (reference sequence). The CDR3 protein is CSATSGTGTDTQYF. CDR3 DNA sequence: TGCAGTGCAACTAGCGGGACGGGCACAGATACGCAGTATTTT.

This clonotype came up many times. Little can be read into the size of this beta chain, an off-target read in a library designed for alpha chains. The chain is built from TRBV12-3 or TRBV12-4 and TRBJ2-7; D tentatively fits TRBD1 or TRBD2 (6 bases each). The CDR3 totals 15 residues. V dropped 1 base and J dropped 6 bases, with 16 bases sitting between them. The CDR3 DNA reads TGTGCCAGCAGTTTAGGGGGGCTAGCGACGGGCGAGCAGTACTTC. Its protein product is CASSLGGLATGEQYF.

Many counts were recorded for this clonotype. Since it is a stray read in a library aimed at alpha chains, this beta chain has a size that is not meaningful. The rearrangement joins TRBV6-2 or TRBV6-3 to TRBJ1-5, with 10 bases lining up with TRBD1. CDR3 size: 15 residues. Germline V gives CDR1 MNHEY, CDR2 SVGEGT. V was clipped by 6 bases and J by 1 base; unmatched bases: 3. This CDR3 reads CASSTTGGSNQPQHF. The DNA for the CDR3 is TGTGCCAGCAGCACGACAGGGGGCAGCAATCAGCCCCAGCATTTT.

This clonotype was recorded many times. This beta chain is a stray read from a library made for alpha chains; its abundance is not meaningful. The rearrangement links TRBV6-2 or TRBV6-3 to TRBJ1-2; D is perhaps TRBD1 (5 bases). The germline CDR1 and CDR2 sequences are MNHEY and SVGEGT. This CDR3 comprises 14 residues. The V end was cut by 6 bases, the J end by 4 bases, with 15 bases between. The DNA of the CDR3 is TGTGCCAGCAGGATGGACACTGTTTTCTATGGCTACACCTTC. It specifies CASRMDTVFYGYTF.

A few counts support this clonotype. This beta chain is an off-target read within a library intended for alpha chains, so its frequency means little. The gene calls are TRBV6-5 and TRBJ1-3; 8 bases agree with TRBD1. V trimming: 7 bases; J trimming: 4 bases; junction bases outside the gene matches: 9. This CDR3 is 15 amino acids long. CDR1 and CDR2 from the germline V gene are MNHEY and SVGAGI. DNA for the CDR3: TGTGCCAGCAAGGAGGGGCAGGGGGCGGGAAACACCATATATTTT. Translating gives CASKEGQGAGNTIYF.

This clonotype was observed many times. Within a library made for alpha chains, this beta chain is off target, and its count is uninformative. This chain uses TRBV10-3 with TRBJ1-2; 7 nucleotides agree with TRBD1. Germline V lookup: CDR1 ENHRY, CDR2 SYGVKD. The junction had 4 bases not matched to a gene; V was cut back by 3 bases and J by 3 bases. CDR3 length: 14 residues. The CDR3: CAISDPDRDYGYTF. For the CDR3, the DNA is TGTGCCATCAGTGACCCCGACAGGGACTATGGCTACACCTTC.

The table lists this clonotype with many counts. The library was designed around alpha chains, so this beta chain is a stray read whose abundance carries little weight. The chain has TRBV28 and TRBJ2-2, with 7 nucleotides matching TRBD1. V lost 5 bases, J lost 6 bases, and 15 bases stayed unmatched. The germline V gene encodes CDR1 MDHEN and CDR2 SYDVKM. CDR3 length: 17 amino acids. The CDR3 nucleotides are TGTGCCAGCAGTCTCCCTCCCGGGACAGCCCACCCCGGGGAGCTGTTTTTT. This codes for CASSLPPGTAHPGELFF.

This clonotype showed up many times. Within a library made for alpha chains, this beta chain is off target, and its count is uninformative. This chain links TRBV6-6 with TRBJ2-3; 12 positions agree with TRBD2. This CDR3 contains 17 residues. Germline values: CDR1 MNHNY, CDR2 SVGAGI (reference sequence). V trimming: 4 bases; J trimming: 3 bases; junction bases outside the gene matches: 8. CDR3 region: CASSSTSGSFGTDTQYF. The CDR3 DNA reads TGTGCCAGCAGTTCGACTAGCGGGAGTTTCGGTACAGATACGCAGTATTTT.

This clonotype was observed many times. The size of this beta chain means little, since it is a stray read in a library made for alpha chains. The chain links TRBV4-1 to TRBJ1-4; weak D call: TRBD1 (6 bases). V shed 0 bases and J shed 14 bases, with 13 bases lying between them. CDR1 MGHRA and CDR2 YSYEKL come from the germline V gene. CDR3 length equals 13 residues. DNA for the CDR3: TGCGCCAGCAGCCAAGACCGACGGGGGGGCCTGTTTTTT. Its translation: CASSQDRRGGLFF.

This clonotype was seen repeatedly, ten times or more. A library prepared for alpha chains yielded this beta chain as an off-target read; its size is of little meaning. The genes are TRBV6-2 or TRBV6-3 and TRBJ1-1; TRBD1 might be the D (5 bases). CDR3 length equals 16 residues. Germline V gives CDR1 MNHEY, CDR2 SVGEGT. With 5 bases removed from V and 0 bases from J, the gap between germline ends came to 16 bases. The CDR3 bases are TGTGCCAGCAGTACCCATCAGGGATTGGTGAACACTGAAGCTTTCTTT. Translated: CASSTHQGLVNTEAFF.

This clonotype was seen many times. This beta chain is a stray sequence in a library constructed for alpha chains; its clone size is not meaningful. The rearrangement joins TRBV20-1 to TRBJ2-1; 10 nucleotides match TRBD2. Trimming removed 7 bases from V and 3 bases from J; junction bases left unmatched: 9. The CDR3 sequence is 15 residues long. In germline, CDR1 is DFQATT, CDR2 SNEGSKA (reference sequence). DNA of the CDR3: TGCAGTGTAGAGCTCGGACTAGCGGTCTACAATGAGCAGTTCTTC. Translated, it gives CSVELGLAVYNEQFF.

On this clonotype itself: For a library built for alpha chains, this beta chain is a stray read; little rests on its size. The chain combines TRBV9 with TRBJ2-3, with TRBD2 identical over 9 bases. Germline CDR1 reads SGDLS; CDR2 reads YYNGEE. The ends lost 6 bases at V and 2 bases at J; junction bases unmatched: 7. This CDR3 contains 15 residues. CDR3 sequence reads: CASTTSGSPTDTQYF. CDR3 coding DNA: TGTGCCAGCACGACTAGCGGTTCCCCCACAGATACGCAGTATTTT.

This clonotype has a count of ten or more. As an off-target read in a library built for alpha chains, this beta chain has a frequency of little significance. The V gene is TRBV14, the J gene TRBJ1-1, with 8 bases fitting TRBD1. Germline lookup yields CDR1 SGHDN and CDR2 FVKESK. Losses at the gene ends were 4 bases for V and 1 base for J; bases not matched to a gene: 8. This CDR3 is 16 amino acids long. CDR3: CASSPQVGTGNTEAFF. CDR3 nucleotides: TGTGCCAGCAGCCCTCAAGTCGGGACAGGGAACACTGAAGCTTTCTTT.

Many counts were recorded for this clonotype. This beta chain lies outside the target of a library built for alpha chains; its clone size means little. The chain links TRBV6-1 to TRBJ2-1, with D possibly being TRBD2 (5 bases). The V end lost 2 bases, the J end lost 9 bases, and 11 bases lay between the germline ends. CDR1 and CDR2 (germline): MNHNS, SASEGT. The CDR3 is 13 residues long. The CDR3 region has the DNA TGTGCCAGCAGTGAACGGACTCTATTTGAGCAGTTCTTC. Translated, it gives CASSERTLFEQFF.

This clonotype was counted ten times or more. Found in a library prepared for alpha chains, this beta chain is an off-target read, and its abundance has little meaning. V and J are TRBV7-2 and TRBJ1-4; TRBD1 is a possible D gene (6 bases). This CDR3 region has 13 residues. Germline V gene data show CDR1 as SGHTA and CDR2 as FQGNSA. Trimming left V 1 base short and J 8 bases short, with 8 bases between. The CDR3 DNA reads TGTGCCAGCAGCTTAGGAGGGGGAGAAAAACTGTTTTTT. This codes for CASSLGGGEKLFF.

With respect to this clonotype: This beta chain turned up in a library designed for alpha chains; as an off-target read, its abundance says little. V usage is TRBV6-2 or TRBV6-3 and J usage is TRBJ2-3, with D possibly TRBD2 on 5 matching bases. The CDR3 totals 16 residues. Germline-derived CDR1 and CDR2 are MNHEY and SVGEGT. Trimming took 0 bases from V and 2 from J, leaving 12 bases between them. For the CDR3, the DNA is TGTGCCAGCAGTTACTCGATTGGACTCCTCACAGATACGCAGTATTTT. Its translation is CASSYSIGLLTDTQYF.

This clonotype occurred many times. The size of this beta chain means little, since it is a stray read in a library made for alpha chains. The rearrangement links TRBV7-2 to TRBJ1-2; perhaps TRBD1 as D (5 bases). Germline-derived CDR1 and CDR2 are SGHTA and FQGNSA. V lost 5 bases, J lost 4 bases, and 23 bases lay in between. This CDR3 contains 17 residues. This chain's CDR3 is CASSPAGARGNVYGYTF. DNA for the CDR3: TGTGCCAGCAGCCCCGCTGGGGCGAGGGGCAATGTCTATGGCTACACCTTC.

This clonotype has ten or more counts. The size of this beta chain means little, since it is a stray read in a library made for alpha chains. The chain combines TRBV9 with TRBJ1-1; TRBD1 matches at 9 bases. Germline loops: CDR1 SGDLS, CDR2 YYNGEE. The ends lost 3 bases at V and 4 bases at J; junction bases unmatched: 4. The CDR3 covers 14 residues. The CDR3 DNA reads TGTGCCAGCAGCGGGGGACAGGGTTGCACTGAAGCTTTCTTT. It codes for CASSGGQGCTEAFF.

Of note for this clonotype: This beta chain represents an off-target read in a library built for alpha chains; its size is of limited meaning. The genes are TRBV7-2 and TRBJ2-3; 13 nucleotides match TRBD2. Germline V CDR1 and CDR2: SGHTA, FQGNSA. CDR3 length: 16 residues. Trimming took 0 bases from V and 4 from J; bases not matched to a gene: 1. In nucleotides, the CDR3 is TGTGCCAGCAGCTTAGCTGGACTAGCGGGGGCAGATACGCAGTATTTT. Its translation is CASSLAGLAGADTQYF.

This clonotype has ten or more counts. Being off target in a library aimed at alpha chains, this beta chain has a size of little meaning. The chain uses TRBV7-7 and TRBJ2-1; D is possibly TRBD1 or TRBD2 (5 bases each). Germline V CDR1 and CDR2: SSHAT, FNYEAQ (reference sequence). This CDR3 is built from 14 residues. V was shortened by 1 base and J by 5 bases, with 9 bases between the two germline ends. Here the CDR3 DNA reads TGTGCCAGCAGCTTAGACTGGGGGAACAATGAGCAGTTCTTC. Translating it yields CASSLDWGNNEQFF.

This clonotype was picked up many times. A library prepared for alpha chains yielded this beta chain as an off-target read; its size is of little meaning. J is TRBJ2-5 and V is TRBV5-1; 8 bases map to TRBD2. The CDR3 is made up of 15 amino acids. Germline CDR1 reads SGHRS; CDR2 reads YFSETQ. The V and J ends lost 0 bases and 6 bases, in that order; junction bases with no gene match: 7. CDR3 residues: CASSLEAGAGKTQYF. In DNA, the CDR3 is TGCGCCAGCAGCTTGGAAGCGGGGGCGGGAAAGACCCAGTACTTC. Combining the CDR3 with reference TRBV5-1 and TRBJ2-5 gives the whole variable domain KAGVTQTPRYLIKTRGQQVTLSCSPISGHRSVSWYQQTPGQGLQFLFEYFSETQRNKGNFPGRFSGRQFSNSRSEMNVSTLELGDSALYLCASSLEAGAGKTQYFGPGTRLLVL.

This clonotype was observed many times. Little can be read into the size of this beta chain, an off-target read in a library designed for alpha chains. The V call is TRBV7-6, the J call TRBJ2-7, with a possible D match to TRBD2 (5 bases). Trimming cost V 6 bases and J 4 bases, with 7 bases left between them. The germline V gene has CDR1 SGHVS and CDR2 FNYEAQ. This CDR3 comprises 11 residues. The CDR3 region is CASSEGYEQYF. CDR3 in DNA: TGTGCCAGCAGTGAGGGATACGAGCAGTACTTC.

This clonotype appeared many times. This beta chain is a stray sequence in a library constructed for alpha chains; its clone size is not meaningful. V is TRBV6-1 and J is TRBJ1-5, with 8 bases identical to TRBD1. The germline V gene encodes CDR1 MNHNS and CDR2 SASEGT. Trimming took 4 bases from V and 4 from J; bases not matched to a gene: 18. The CDR3 totals 19 residues. The CDR3 is CASSGPGQVRGSPNQPQHF. CDR3 nucleotides: TGTGCCAGCAGTGGTCCGGGACAGGTACGTGGGTCACCGAATCAGCCCCAGCATTTT.

Many counts were recorded for this clonotype. This beta chain lies outside the target of a library built for alpha chains; its clone size means little. This chain links TRBV15 with TRBJ1-4; D not certain. V shed 5 bases and J shed 7 bases, with 14 bases lying between them. The CDR3 has 14 residues. CDR1 and CDR2 from the germline V gene are LNHNV and YYDKDF (reference sequence). CDR3 loop: CATSGGRGGEKLFF. The CDR3 nucleotides read TGTGCCACCAGCGGAGGGCGGGGAGGTGAAAAACTGTTTTTT.

This clonotype appeared many times. A library made for alpha chains picked up this beta chain off target, so its size means little. V usage is TRBV7-2 and J usage is TRBJ1-4; 9 bases are a match to TRBD1. Per the germline V gene, CDR1 is SGHTA and CDR2 is FQGNSA. The junction had 24 bases not matched to a gene; V was cut back by 5 bases and J by 11 bases. The CDR3 is 19 amino acids. CDR3 amino acids: CASSEVAGGPGTGQAKLFF. The CDR3 nucleotides are TGTGCCAGCAGCGAAGTCGCCGGGGGCCCGGGGACAGGGCAGGCCAAACTGTTTTTT. Filled out from reference TRBV7-2 and TRBJ1-4, the complete variable domain reads GAGVSQSPSNKVTEKGKDVELRCDPISGHTALYWYRQSLGQGLEFLIYFQGNSAPDKSGLPSDRFSAERTGGSVSTLTIQRTQQEDSAVYLCASSEVAGGPGTGQAKLFFGSGTQLSVL.